This TCR beta chain was sequenced during a study of CD8 T cells in Susac syndrome. Germline V lookup: CDR1 GTSNPN, CDR2 SVGIG (reference sequence). V was pared by 1 base and J by 10 bases, with 8 bases between. This CDR3 spans 11 amino acids. Random-hexamer reverse transcription was applied to about 0.5 to 1 ug RNA. Amplification of TCR beta CDR3 used immunoSEQ multiplex PCR across 54 Vbeta and 13 Jbeta. Each CDR3 protein is one row after TCRdb ran MiXCR on the immunoSEQ multiplex PCR reads. The sample yields 200,000 to 250,000 distinct CDR3 sequences, 92% seen once. Those who served as multiple sclerosis controls were treatment-naive patients with stable or active relapsing-remitting disease.

The sequence came from a human donor with multiple sclerosis. The rearrangement links TRBV30 to TRBJ2-1; D remains ambiguous. Sequencing was carried out using CD8+ T cells from PBMCs. CDR3 nucleotide sequence: TGTGCCTGGAGTGGCCCCCTGGAGCAGTTCTTC. It translates to CAWSGPLEQFF.